The present TCR beta chain was sequenced within a study of T cell responses to AZD1222 COVID-19 vaccine. Whole-study results and caveats: Per reports, nearly half of all spike-specific TCRs target regions that are unmutated in variants. Donors skewed white British and female; clonal diversity was possibly underestimated. Regions 160-218 and 743-854 dominated among vaccine-associated CD4 TCRs spanning spike. Spike-specific TCR breadth and depth both grew after two AZD1222 doses.

About this clone itself: Its specificity is unknown.

Germline lookup yields CDR1 SEHNR and CDR2 FQNEAQ (reference sequence). Losses at the gene ends were 5 bases for V and 0 bases for J; bases not matched to a gene: 5. The CDR3 runs to 16 residues. Produced via immunoSEQ multiplex PCR; TCRdb's table is partial and in-frame only. The sample shows 100,000 to 150,000 clones, around 87% of them seen only once. V is TRBV7-9 and J is TRBJ2-7; 12 nucleotides align to TRBD1. This clonotype originated in an adult in good health. The starting material was peripheral blood, obtained on day 0 of AZD1222 vaccination. The CDR3, as DNA: TGTGCCAGCAGCCCGGGGACAGGGGGCCGCTCCTACGAGCAGTACTTC. Encoded protein: CASSPGTGGRSYEQYF.